This passage covers 30 T cell receptor beta chains from one sample sequenced in a study of beta chain features in type 1 diabetes. Expressed TCRB transcripts were sequenced after all isolated RNA was converted to cDNA. This table comes from immunoSEQ multiplex PCR, and its TCRdb copy is limited to in-frame clones, with some not included. Of hundreds of thousands of clones listed, around 16% are singletons. The sequenced material came from naive CD4+ T cells from blood. These receptors all stem from a man aged 18 to 29 in good health.

This clone was counted only a few times. The chain carries TRBV20-1 and TRBJ1-1, with D perhaps matching TRBD1 (5 bases). The V and J ends lost 3 bases and 10 bases respectively, with 9 bases between them. The V gene's germline CDR1 is DFQATT and CDR2 SNEGSKA (reference sequence). The length of the CDR3 is 10 residues. In nucleotides, the CDR3 is TGCAGTGCTAGCAGGGAACGAGCTTTCTTT. Translation: CSASRERAFF.

The J gene is TRBJ1-2, the V gene TRBV23-1, with TRBD1 matching 7 bases. TRBV23-1 is labeled an ORF, and its function is uncertain. CDR3 length: 17 residues. V shed 4 bases, J shed 6 bases, and the junction held 17 bases outside the gene matches. The DNA of the CDR3 is TGCGCCAGCAGTCCCGGGGCAAACAGGGGAGGAATGAATGGCTACACCTTC. It translates to CASSPGANRGGMNGYTF.

This clone showed up just a few times. V gene TRBV20-1 combines with J gene TRBJ1-2, with TRBD1 as a possible D gene (5 bases). With 5 bases removed from V and 8 bases from J, the gap between germline ends came to 12 bases. The CDR3 runs 11 residues. Germline V gives CDR1 DFQATT, CDR2 SNEGSKA (reference sequence). CDR3 nucleotides: TGCAGTGCTGAGTCAGGGACCGGCTACACCTTC. The encoded protein is CSAESGTGYTF.

This chain connects TRBV30 to TRBJ2-7; the D is unclear. V dropped 4 bases and J dropped 2 bases, with 9 bases sitting between them. CDR1 is GTSNPN, CDR2 SVGIG, per germline (reference sequence). CDR3 length: 12 residues. CDR3 coding DNA: TGTGCCTGGAATGTTATGACCTACGAGCAGTACTTC. This encodes CAWNVMTYEQYF.

This rearrangement joins TRBV11-2 to TRBJ1-4; no clear D. Germline V gene data show CDR1 as SGHAT and CDR2 as FQNNGV. V was shortened by 1 base and J by 10 bases, with 10 bases between the two germline ends. The CDR3 spans 13 residues. This CDR3 reads CASSLVREAKLFF. CDR3 DNA: TGTGCCAGCAGCTTAGTGAGGGAAGCAAAACTGTTTTTT.

CDR3 sequence (DNA): TGTGCCATCAGTGATCCCGGGACGGGCTCCTACGAGCAGTACTTC. This translates into CAISDPGTGSYEQYF. The J gene is TRBJ2-7, the V gene TRBV10-3; TRBD1 or TRBD2 may be the D gene (5 bases each). CDR1 is ENHRY and CDR2 is SYGVKD in the germline V gene. The CDR3 has 15 amino acids. V shed 3 bases and J shed 0 bases, with 12 bases lying between them.

V usage is TRBV21-1 and J usage is TRBJ1-1; TRBD1 is taken as the D call from the table, unchecked against the DNA. TRBV21-1 is noted as a pseudogene. This CDR3 contains 15 residues. In nucleotides, the CDR3 is TGTGCCAGCAGCAAAAAGGCACAGGGAATGCTTGGGGCTTTCTTT. This translates into CASSKKAQGMLGAFF.

The CDR3 nucleotides read TGTTGCAGGGATGATGGAAACACCATATATTTT. It is translated as CCRDDGNTIYF. The chain is built from TRBV30 and TRBJ1-3, with a tentative D call TRBD1 (5 bases). This CDR3 is 11 amino acids long. Germline V gives CDR1 GTSNPN, CDR2 SVGIG (reference sequence).

This clone was counted only a few times. The CDR3 sequence: CASSLGRTENTEAFF. CDR3 sequence (DNA): TGTGCCAGCAGCTTAGGAAGGACAGAGAACACTGAAGCTTTCTTT. The chain couples TRBV7-9 to TRBJ1-1, with D tentatively TRBD1 (6 bases). The germline gives CDR1 SEHNR, CDR2 FQNEAQ (reference sequence). This CDR3 contains 15 residues. Trimming shortened V by 1 base and J by 1 base, and 10 bases separated the two germline ends.

This clone was counted only a few times. This chain connects TRBV7-2 to TRBJ2-1; the D gene is possibly TRBD1 (6 bases). The CDR3 loop spans 12 amino acids. The germline V gene encodes CDR1 SGHTA and CDR2 FQGNSA. Trimming removed 5 bases from V and 12 bases from J, with 14 bases in between. Written as DNA, the CDR3 is TGTGCCAGCAGCAGTACAGGGAGAGTGCAGTTCTTC. As protein: CASSSTGRVQFF.

V and J are TRBV2 and TRBJ2-1; maybe TRBD1 (5 bases). Trimming cost V 7 bases and J 4 bases, with 8 bases left between them. The CDR3 loop spans 12 amino acids. Germline CDR1 reads SNHLY; CDR2 reads FYNNEI. The CDR3 DNA reads TGTGCCAGCAACCAGGGTTACAATGAGCAGTTCTTC. Encoded protein: CASNQGYNEQFF.

The chain couples TRBV5-1 to TRBJ1-1; D gene uncertain. The V and J ends lost 4 bases and 1 base respectively, with 8 bases between them. This CDR3 spans 13 amino acids. Germline-derived CDR1 and CDR2 are SGHRS and YFSETQ. CDR3 protein: CASSPSTNTEAFF. The CDR3 nucleotides are TGCGCCAGCAGCCCGTCCACGAACACTGAAGCTTTCTTT.

The CDR3 reads CAWGGRTGIRDEQFF. The DNA for the CDR3 is TGTGCCTGGGGGGGTAGGACAGGGATCAGGGATGAGCAGTTCTTC. The chain links TRBV30 to TRBJ2-1, with 8 bases that match TRBD1. The CDR3 totals 15 residues. The V segment lost 5 bases and the J segment 8 bases; nucleotides outside the gene matches: 14. Germline loops: CDR1 GTSNPN, CDR2 SVGIG (reference sequence).

The chain combines TRBV18 with TRBJ1-1, with D uncertain. The V gene's germline CDR1 is KGHSH and CDR2 LQKENI. This CDR3 spans 14 amino acids. V lost 3 bases and J lost 1, with 9 bases in between. CDR3 in DNA: TGTGCCAGCTCACCGCTGTGGGAGAACACTGAAGCTTTCTTT. It specifies CASSPLWENTEAFF.

This clone was counted a few times. V and J are TRBV18 and TRBJ2-2; 8 positions match TRBD2. Germline V gene sequence: CDR1 KGHSH, CDR2 LQKENI. The length of the CDR3 is 16 residues. V shed 0 bases, J shed 0 bases, and the junction held 0 bases outside the gene matches. The CDR3 loop reads CASSPPSGANTGELFF. CDR3 sequence (DNA): TGTGCCAGCTCACCACCTAGCGGGGCGAACACCGGGGAGCTGTTTTTT.

This clone has only a few counts. This chain connects TRBV29-1 to TRBJ1-2; the match to TRBD1 covers 7 bases. After removal of 6 bases from V and 5 bases from J, the junction contained 9 bases not matched to a gene. Germline-derived CDR1 and CDR2 are SQVTM and ANQGSEA. The CDR3 is made up of 13 amino acids. CDR3 bases: TGCAGCGTCCCAACAGGGGCTCATTATGGCTACACCTTC. Residues: CSVPTGAHYGYTF.

This clone has a handful of counts. The V and J genes are TRBV12-5 and TRBJ2-1, with 12 bases aligning to TRBD2. This CDR3 is built from 16 residues. Losses at the gene ends were 2 bases for V and 4 bases for J; bases not matched to a gene: 3. Germline values: CDR1 LGHNT, CDR2 FRNRAP. In nucleotides, the CDR3 is TGTGCTAGTGGTTTGAGACTAGCGGGAGAATACAATGAGCAGTTCTTC. This gives the protein CASGLRLAGEYNEQFF.

J is TRBJ1-2 and V is TRBV30; 12 bases line up with TRBD1. The CDR3 extends over 19 amino acids. J lost 1 base, V lost 3 bases, and 15 bases had no gene match. From germline, CDR1 is GTSNPN and CDR2 SVGIG (reference sequence). The CDR3 loop is CAWRRPGTGGAMGNYGYTF. CDR3 in DNA: TGTGCCTGGAGACGGCCCGGGACAGGGGGCGCAATGGGTAACTATGGCTACACCTTC.

The chain couples TRBV5-6 to TRBJ2-7; no reliable D call. The germline gives CDR1 SGHDT, CDR2 YYEEEE. This CDR3 has 14 residues. Trimming took off 0 bases at V and 3 bases at J, with 10 bases between the two ends. This CDR3 is CASSLVGKFYEQYF. Here the CDR3 DNA reads TGTGCCAGCAGCTTGGTTGGCAAATTCTACGAGCAGTACTTC.

This clone showed up just a few times. The J gene is TRBJ2-1, the V gene TRBV4-3; D may be TRBD2 (6 bases). Germline V lookup: CDR1 LGHNA, CDR2 YSLEER. The V gene lost 0 bases and the J gene lost 7 bases, with 10 bases spanning the gap. The CDR3 length is 14 residues. CDR3 region: CASSQDMRENEQFF. The DNA for the CDR3 is TGCGCCAGCAGCCAAGACATGCGGGAAAATGAGCAGTTCTTC.

This clone was counted a few times. The chain recombines TRBV6-6 with TRBJ2-6; D gene unclear. V lost 2 bases, J lost 0 bases, and 5 bases lay in between. Germline CDR1 and CDR2: MNHNY and SVGAGI (reference sequence). The CDR3 totals 15 residues. CDR3 amino acids: CASSYRSSGANVLTF. CDR3 sequence (DNA): TGTGCCAGCAGTTACAGAAGCTCTGGGGCCAACGTCCTGACTTTC.

The rearrangement joins TRBV5-1 to TRBJ1-2; 7 bases are a match to TRBD1. V trimming: 0 bases; J trimming: 8 bases; junction bases outside the gene matches: 4. This CDR3 comprises 13 residues. The germline V gene encodes CDR1 SGHRS and CDR2 YFSETQ. CDR3 amino acids: CASSLGQGPGYTF. The CDR3 DNA reads as TGCGCCAGCAGCTTGGGACAGGGCCCCGGCTACACCTTC.

The genes are TRBV19 and TRBJ2-5; a weak D match, TRBD1 (5 bases). Germline CDR1 and CDR2: LNHDA and SQIVND (reference sequence). The CDR3 is made up of 15 amino acids. In DNA form, the CDR3 reads TGTGCGTCAACAAAAGGAAGGGGCGTACAAGAGACCCAGTACTTC. As protein: CASTKGRGVQETQYF.

The chain recombines TRBV6-5 with TRBJ1-3; D is undetermined. V was cut by 0 bases and J by 4 bases, with 13 bases left in between. Germline CDR1 and CDR2: MNHEY and SVGAGI. CDR3 length equals 16 residues. For the CDR3, the DNA is TGTGCCAGCAGTTACTCGAATCGCCATCAGGGAAACACCATATATTTT. Protein sequence: CASSYSNRHQGNTIYF.

V usage is TRBV7-8 and J usage is TRBJ2-5; D is uncertain. The length of the CDR3 is 13 residues. V was cut by 1 base and J by 5 bases, with 8 bases left in between. Germline V lookup: CDR1 SGHVS, CDR2 FQNEAQ. CDR3 coding DNA: TGTGCCAGCAGCTTAGGGGGATGGGAGACCCAGTACTTC. Translating gives CASSLGGWETQYF.

This chain connects TRBV6-6 to TRBJ1-2, with D hard to call. Germline CDR1 reads MNHNY; CDR2 reads SVGAGI (reference sequence). V was pared by 2 bases and J by 7 bases, with 8 bases between. This CDR3 region has 12 residues. As DNA, the CDR3 is TGTGCCAGCAGTTACAAGGCGGGTGGCTACACCTTC. It yields the protein CASSYKAGGYTF.

The chain couples TRBV7-6 to TRBJ2-4, with 7 bases matching TRBD1. This CDR3 has 15 amino acids. Trimming at V came to 1 base and at J to 2 bases, leaving 2 bases not matched to a gene. CDR1 is SGHVS and CDR2 is FNYEAQ in the germline V gene. The CDR3 sequence is CASSLGRGPKNIQYF. DNA of the CDR3: TGTGCCAGCAGCTTAGGAAGGGGGCCCAAAAACATTCAGTACTTC.

The CDR3 loop is CASRETVRSAYEQYF. CDR3 DNA: TGTGCCAGCAGAGAGACGGTTAGAAGCGCCTACGAGCAGTACTTC. The gene calls are TRBV2 and TRBJ2-7, with unresolved D. CDR1 is SNHLY and CDR2 is FYNNEI in the germline V gene. V lost 6 bases to trimming and J lost 2 bases, with 17 bases between them. This CDR3 has 15 residues.

This clone was found a few times. This chain uses TRBV30 with TRBJ2-1; D unresolved. CDR1 and CDR2 from the germline V gene are GTSNPN and SVGIG (reference sequence). V was clipped by 3 bases and J by 6 bases, with 12 bases between them. The length of the CDR3 is 13 residues. CDR3 sequence reads: CAWRRPSLNEQFF. In DNA form, the CDR3 reads TGTGCCTGGAGACGCCCTAGTCTCAATGAGCAGTTCTTC.

This clone occurred a few times. The DNA for the CDR3 is TGTGCCAGCAGCGTAGGGTTCCACGTTAACTATGGCTACACCTTC. Protein sequence: CASSVGFHVNYGYTF. The rearrangement joins TRBV9 to TRBJ1-2; the D is unclear. The germline V gene has CDR1 SGDLS and CDR2 YYNGEE. V gave up 0 bases and J gave up 1 base, with 10 bases separating them. The CDR3 is 15 residues long.